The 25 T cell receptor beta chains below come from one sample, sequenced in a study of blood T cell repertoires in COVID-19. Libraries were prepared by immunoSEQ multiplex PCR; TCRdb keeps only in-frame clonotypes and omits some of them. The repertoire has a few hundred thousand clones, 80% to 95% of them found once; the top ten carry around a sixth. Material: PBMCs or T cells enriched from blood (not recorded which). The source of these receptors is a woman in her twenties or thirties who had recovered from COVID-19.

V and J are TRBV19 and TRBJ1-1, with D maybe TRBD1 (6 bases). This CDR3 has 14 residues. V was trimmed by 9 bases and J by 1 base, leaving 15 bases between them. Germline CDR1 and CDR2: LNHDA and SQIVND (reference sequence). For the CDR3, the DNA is TGTGCCAGCAGCACTGGGGGGGCGAACACTGAAGCTTTCTTT. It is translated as CASSTGGANTEAFF.

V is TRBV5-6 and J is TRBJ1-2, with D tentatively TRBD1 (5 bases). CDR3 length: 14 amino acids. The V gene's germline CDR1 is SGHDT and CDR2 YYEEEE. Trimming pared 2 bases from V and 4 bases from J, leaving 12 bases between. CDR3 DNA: TGTGCCAGCAGCTTTGAATCGGGACTCTATGGCTACACCTTC. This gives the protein CASSFESGLYGYTF.

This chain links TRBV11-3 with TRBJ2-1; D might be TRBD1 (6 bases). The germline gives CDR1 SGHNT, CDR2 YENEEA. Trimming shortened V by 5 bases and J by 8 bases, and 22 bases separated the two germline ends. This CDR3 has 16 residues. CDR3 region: CASSPIWQGPPDEQFF. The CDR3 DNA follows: TGTGCCAGCAGCCCGATCTGGCAGGGGCCACCAGATGAGCAGTTCTTC.

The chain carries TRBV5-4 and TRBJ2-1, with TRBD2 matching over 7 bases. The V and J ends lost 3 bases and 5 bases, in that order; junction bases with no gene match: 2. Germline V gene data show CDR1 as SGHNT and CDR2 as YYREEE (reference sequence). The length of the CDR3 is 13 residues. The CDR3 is CASSWTSDNEQFF. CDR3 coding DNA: TGTGCCAGCAGCTGGACTAGTGACAATGAGCAGTTCTTC.

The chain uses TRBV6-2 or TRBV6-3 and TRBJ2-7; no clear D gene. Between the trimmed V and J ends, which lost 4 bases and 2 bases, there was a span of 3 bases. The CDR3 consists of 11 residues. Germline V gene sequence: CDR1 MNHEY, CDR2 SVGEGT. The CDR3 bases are TGTGCCAGCAGTTCGGCCTACGAGCAGTACTTC. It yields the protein CASSSAYEQYF.

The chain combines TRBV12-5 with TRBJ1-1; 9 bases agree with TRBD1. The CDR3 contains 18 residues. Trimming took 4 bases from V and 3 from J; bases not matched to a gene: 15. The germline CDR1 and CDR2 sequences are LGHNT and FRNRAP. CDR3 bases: TGTGCTAGTGGTTCGATACCGGGACAGGGAATAGGGGACACTGAAGCTTTCTTT. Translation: CASGSIPGQGIGDTEAFF.

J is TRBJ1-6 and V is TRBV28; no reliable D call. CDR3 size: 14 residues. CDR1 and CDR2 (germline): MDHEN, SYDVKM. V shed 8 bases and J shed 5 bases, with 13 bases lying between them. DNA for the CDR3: TGTGCCAGCCAGGCGCCATGGAATAATTCACCCCTCCACTTT. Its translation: CASQAPWNNSPLHF.

The CDR3 reads CASSPRQNINEKLFF. The CDR3 region has the DNA TGTGCCAGCAGCCCACGACAGAATATAAATGAAAAACTGTTTTTT. The chain uses TRBV7-2 and TRBJ1-4; maybe TRBD1 (5 bases). CDR3 length equals 15 residues. Deletions cut 5 bases from V and 5 bases from J, with 15 bases between. Per germline, CDR1 SGHTA and CDR2 FQGNSA.

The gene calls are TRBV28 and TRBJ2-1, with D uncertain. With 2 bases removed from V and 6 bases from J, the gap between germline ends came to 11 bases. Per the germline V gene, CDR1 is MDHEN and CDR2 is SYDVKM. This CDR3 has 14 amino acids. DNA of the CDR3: TGTGCCAGCAGTTTAATGCCGGGTCCCAATGAGCAGTTCTTC. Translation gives CASSLMPGPNEQFF.

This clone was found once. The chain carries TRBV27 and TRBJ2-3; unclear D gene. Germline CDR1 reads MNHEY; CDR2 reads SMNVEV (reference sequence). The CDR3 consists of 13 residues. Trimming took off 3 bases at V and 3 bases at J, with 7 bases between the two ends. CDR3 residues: CASSLVATDTQYF. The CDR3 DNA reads TGTGCCAGCAGTTTGGTAGCAACAGATACGCAGTATTTT.

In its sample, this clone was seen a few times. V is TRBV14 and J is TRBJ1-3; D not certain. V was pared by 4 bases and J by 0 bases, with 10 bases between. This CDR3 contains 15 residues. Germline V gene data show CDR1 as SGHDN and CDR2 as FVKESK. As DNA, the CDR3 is TGTGCCAGCAGCCGCGGACTGTTCTCTGGAAACACCATATATTTT. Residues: CASSRGLFSGNTIYF.

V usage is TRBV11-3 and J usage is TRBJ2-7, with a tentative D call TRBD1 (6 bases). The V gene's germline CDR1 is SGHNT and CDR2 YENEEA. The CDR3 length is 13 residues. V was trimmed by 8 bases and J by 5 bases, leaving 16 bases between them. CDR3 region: CASQGQAEDEQYF. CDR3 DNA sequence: TGTGCCAGCCAGGGGCAGGCCGAGGACGAGCAGTACTTC.

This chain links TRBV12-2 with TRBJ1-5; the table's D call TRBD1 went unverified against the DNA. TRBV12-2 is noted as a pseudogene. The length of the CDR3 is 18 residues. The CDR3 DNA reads TGTGCAAGTCGCCCCTCAACCCAAGACAGGATTAGCAATCAGCCCCAGCATTTT. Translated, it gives CASRPSTQDRISNQPQHF.

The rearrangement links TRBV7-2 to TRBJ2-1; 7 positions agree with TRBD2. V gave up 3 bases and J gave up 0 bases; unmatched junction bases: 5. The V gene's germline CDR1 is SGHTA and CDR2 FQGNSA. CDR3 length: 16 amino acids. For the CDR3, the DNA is TGTGCCAGCAGCTTCTGGCCTAGCGGCTCCTACAATGAGCAGTTCTTC. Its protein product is CASSFWPSGSYNEQFF.

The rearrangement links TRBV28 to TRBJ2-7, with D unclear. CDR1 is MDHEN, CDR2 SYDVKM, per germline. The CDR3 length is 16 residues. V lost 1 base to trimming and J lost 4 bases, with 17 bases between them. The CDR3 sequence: CASSLLGQLGRYEQYF. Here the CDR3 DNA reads TGTGCCAGCAGTTTATTGGGTCAGCTCGGCAGGTACGAGCAGTACTTC.

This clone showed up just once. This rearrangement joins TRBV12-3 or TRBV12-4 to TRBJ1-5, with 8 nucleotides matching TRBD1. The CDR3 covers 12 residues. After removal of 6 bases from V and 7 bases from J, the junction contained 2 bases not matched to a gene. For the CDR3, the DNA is TGTGCCAGCAGACAGGGGGACCAGCCCCAGCATTTT. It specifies CASRQGDQPQHF.

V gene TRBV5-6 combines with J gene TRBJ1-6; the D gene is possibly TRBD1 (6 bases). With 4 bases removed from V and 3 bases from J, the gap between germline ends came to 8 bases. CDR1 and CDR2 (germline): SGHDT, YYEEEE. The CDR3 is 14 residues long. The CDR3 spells CASSVGGYNSPLHF. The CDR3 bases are TGTGCCAGCAGCGTAGGGGGCTATAATTCACCCCTCCACTTT.

The CDR3 coding sequence is TGTGCCAGCAGTTACTGGGGACAGGCTACCTACGAGCAGTACTTC. Translation gives CASSYWGQATYEQYF. The genes are TRBV6-6 and TRBJ2-7, with 8 bases fitting TRBD1. Trimming took 1 base from V and 2 from J; bases not matched to a gene: 4. Germline-derived CDR1 and CDR2 are MNHNY and SVGAGI (reference sequence). This CDR3 is 15 amino acids long.

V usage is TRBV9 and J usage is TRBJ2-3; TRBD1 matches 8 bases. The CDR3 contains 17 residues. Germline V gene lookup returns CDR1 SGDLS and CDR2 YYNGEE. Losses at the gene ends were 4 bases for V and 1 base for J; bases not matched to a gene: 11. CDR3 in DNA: TGTGCCAGCAGCCCGGGCAGGGGGCTACTGGGCACAGATACGCAGTATTTT. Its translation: CASSPGRGLLGTDTQYF. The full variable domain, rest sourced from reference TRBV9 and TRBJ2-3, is DSGVTQTPKHLITATGQRVTLRCSPRSGDLSVYWYQQSLDQGLQFLIQYYNGEERAKGNILERFSAQQFPDLHSELNLSSLELGDSALYFCASSPGRGLLGTDTQYFGPGTRLTVL.

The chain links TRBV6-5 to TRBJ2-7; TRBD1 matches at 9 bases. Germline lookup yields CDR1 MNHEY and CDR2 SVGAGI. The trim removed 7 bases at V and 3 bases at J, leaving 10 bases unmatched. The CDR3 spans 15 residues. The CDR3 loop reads CASNPTGGGFYEQYF. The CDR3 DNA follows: TGTGCCAGCAATCCGACAGGGGGGGGATTCTACGAGCAGTACTTC.

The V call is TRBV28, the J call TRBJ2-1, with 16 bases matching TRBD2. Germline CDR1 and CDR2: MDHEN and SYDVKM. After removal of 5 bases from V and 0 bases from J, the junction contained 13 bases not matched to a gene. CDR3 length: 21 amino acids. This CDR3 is CASSPTRGLAGGPSSYNEQFF. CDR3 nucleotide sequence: TGTGCCAGCAGTCCTACAAGGGGACTAGCGGGGGGGCCAAGCTCCTACAATGAGCAGTTCTTC.

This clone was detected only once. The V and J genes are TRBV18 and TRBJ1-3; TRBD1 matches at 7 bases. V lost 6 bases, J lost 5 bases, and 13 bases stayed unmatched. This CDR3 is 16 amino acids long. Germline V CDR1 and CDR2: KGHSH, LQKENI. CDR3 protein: CASSAQGSEVRNTIYF. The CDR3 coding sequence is TGTGCCAGCTCTGCACAGGGGTCGGAAGTAAGAAACACCATATATTTT.

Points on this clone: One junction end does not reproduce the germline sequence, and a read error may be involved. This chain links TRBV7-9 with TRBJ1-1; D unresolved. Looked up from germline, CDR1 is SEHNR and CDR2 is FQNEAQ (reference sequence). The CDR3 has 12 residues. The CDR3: CASSLAYGGAFF. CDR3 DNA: TGTGCCAGCAGTTTAGCATACGGAGGAGCTTTCTTT.

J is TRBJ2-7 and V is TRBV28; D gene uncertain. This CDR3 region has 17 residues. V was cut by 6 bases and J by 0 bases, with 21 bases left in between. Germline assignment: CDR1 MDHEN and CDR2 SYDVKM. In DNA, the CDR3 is TGTGCCAGCAGCCCCCCTCCTCGAGGTTTCTCCTCCTACGAGCAGTACTTC. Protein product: CASSPPPRGFSSYEQYF.

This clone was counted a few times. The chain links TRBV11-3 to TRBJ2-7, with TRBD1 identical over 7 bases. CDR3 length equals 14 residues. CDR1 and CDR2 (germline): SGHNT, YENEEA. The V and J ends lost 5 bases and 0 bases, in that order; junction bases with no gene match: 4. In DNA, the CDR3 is TGTGCCAGCAGCCCAGGGACAGCCTCCTACGAGCAGTACTTC. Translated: CASSPGTASYEQYF. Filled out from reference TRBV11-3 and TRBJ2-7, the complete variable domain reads EAGVVQSPRYKIIEKKQPVAFWCNPISGHNTLYWYLQNLGQGPELLIRYENEEAVDDSQLPKDRFSAERLKGVDSTLKIQPAELGDSAVYLCASSPGTASYEQYFGPGTRLTVT.